This TCR beta chain stems from a study of blood T cell dynamics during melanoma immunotherapy. Trimming took 6 bases from V and 4 from J; bases not matched to a gene: 6. This CDR3 comprises 14 residues. Per germline, CDR1 LNHDA and CDR2 SQIVND (reference sequence). Method: immunoSEQ multiplex PCR; TCRdb's copy keeps in-frame clones and lacks some. The sample includes approximately 12,000 clones, over 85% of them seen just once. Time point specified: pre-treatment baseline. This receptor was identified in a human donor with melanoma. The V and J genes are TRBV19 and TRBJ1-5; 7 bases map to TRBD1. The sequencing used blood, collected from a patient treated with checkpoint blockade. For the CDR3, the DNA is TGTGCCAGTAGAAGGCAGGACAGGAATCAGCCCCAGCATTTT. Its translation: CASRRQDRNQPQHF.